Listed here are 2 T cell receptor beta chains from one sample, sequenced in a study of blood T cell repertoires in COVID-19. Sequencing was performed with immunoSEQ multiplex PCR; in TCRdb, only in-frame clones are kept and a portion is missing. The repertoire includes under 120,000 clones, around 66% of them detected once, and about 5.9% sits in the top ten. The sequenced material came from peripheral blood. The receptors were gathered from an elderly man with acute or convalescent COVID-19.

The chain is built from TRBV2 and TRBJ2-7, with TRBD1 as a possible D gene (6 bases). The V gene lost 6 bases and the J gene lost 6 bases, with 15 bases spanning the gap. CDR3 length: 13 amino acids. Germline CDR1 and CDR2: SNHLY and FYNNEI. In DNA, the CDR3 is TGTGCCAGCAGCTCCCTCCTACAGGGCGAGCAGTACTTC. Its translation: CASSSLLQGEQYF.

Here the CDR3 reads CASSLTGGDSPLHF. In DNA form, the CDR3 reads TGCGCCAGCAGCCTGACAGGGGGCGATTCACCCCTCCACTTT. The chain joins TRBV4-1 to TRBJ1-6; TRBD1 aligns across 10 bases. There are 14 residues in the CDR3. CDR1 MGHRA and CDR2 YSYEKL come from the germline V gene. Trimming cost V 4 bases and J 8 bases; bases outside gene matches: 2.